This paragraph covers one TCR beta chain sequence. Its antigen is currently unknown. These data originate in a study of graft-versus-host responses after intestinal transplantation. Sequencing was performed with immunoSEQ multiplex PCR; in TCRdb, only in-frame clones are kept and a portion is missing. The sample yields about 120,000 clones, approximately 92% seen once. Sequenced here: unstimulated CD4+ T cells sorted from spleen or lymph node cells, sampled before intestinal transplant. The TCR sequence derives from a human donor who received an intestinal transplant.

The DNA of the CDR3 is TGTGCCAGTAGTCCCCGGACAGGGGACACCGGGGAGCTGTTTTTT. Its protein is CASSPRTGDTGELFF. V is TRBV19 and J is TRBJ2-2; 9 bases align to TRBD1. Trimming removed 5 bases from V and 3 bases from J; junction bases left unmatched: 4. Germline CDR1 reads LNHDA; CDR2 reads SQIVND (reference sequence). The CDR3 is 15 residues long.